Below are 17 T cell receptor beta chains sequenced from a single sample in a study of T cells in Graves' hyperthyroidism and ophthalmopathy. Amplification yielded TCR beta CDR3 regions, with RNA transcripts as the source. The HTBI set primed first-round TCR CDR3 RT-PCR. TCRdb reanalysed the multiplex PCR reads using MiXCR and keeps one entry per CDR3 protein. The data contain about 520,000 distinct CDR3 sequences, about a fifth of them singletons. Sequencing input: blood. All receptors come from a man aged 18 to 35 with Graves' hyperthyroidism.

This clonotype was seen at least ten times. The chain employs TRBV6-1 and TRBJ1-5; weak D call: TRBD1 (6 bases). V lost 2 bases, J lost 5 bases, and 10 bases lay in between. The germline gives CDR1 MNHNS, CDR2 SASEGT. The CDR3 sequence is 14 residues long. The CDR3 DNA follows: TGTGCCAGCAGTGAACAGACAGGATATCAGCCCCAGCATTTT. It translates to CASSEQTGYQPQHF.

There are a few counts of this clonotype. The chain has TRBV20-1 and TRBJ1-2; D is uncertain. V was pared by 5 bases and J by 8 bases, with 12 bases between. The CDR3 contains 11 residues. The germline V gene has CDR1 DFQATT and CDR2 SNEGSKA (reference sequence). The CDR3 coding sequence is TGCAGTGCTGCGGTTCTTAGGGGCTACACCTTC. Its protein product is CSAAVLRGYTF.

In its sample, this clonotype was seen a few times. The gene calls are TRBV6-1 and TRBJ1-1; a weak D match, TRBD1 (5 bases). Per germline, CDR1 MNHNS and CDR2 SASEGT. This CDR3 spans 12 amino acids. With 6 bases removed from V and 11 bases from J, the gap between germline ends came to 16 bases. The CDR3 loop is CASRGTALGAFF. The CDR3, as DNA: TGTGCCAGCAGGGGGACGGCACTTGGGGCTTTCTTT.

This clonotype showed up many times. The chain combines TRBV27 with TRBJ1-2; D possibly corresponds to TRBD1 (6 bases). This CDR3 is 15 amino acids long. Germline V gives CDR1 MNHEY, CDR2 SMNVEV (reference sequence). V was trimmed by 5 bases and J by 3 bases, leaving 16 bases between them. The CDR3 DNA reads TGTGCCAGCAGTCGTCTGGGGGGGCGGGACTATGGCTACACCTTC. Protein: CASSRLGGRDYGYTF.

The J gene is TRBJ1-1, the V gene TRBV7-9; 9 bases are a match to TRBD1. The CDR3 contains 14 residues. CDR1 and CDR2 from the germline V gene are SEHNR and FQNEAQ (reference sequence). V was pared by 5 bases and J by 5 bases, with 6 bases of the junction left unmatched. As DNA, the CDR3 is TGTGCCAGCAGCCCACGGACAGGGGATACTGAAGCTTTCTTT. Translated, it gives CASSPRTGDTEAFF.

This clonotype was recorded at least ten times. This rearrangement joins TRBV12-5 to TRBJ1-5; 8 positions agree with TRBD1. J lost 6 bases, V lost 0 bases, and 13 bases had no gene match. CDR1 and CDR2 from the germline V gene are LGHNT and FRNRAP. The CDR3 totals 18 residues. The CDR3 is CASGLVSLLDRAGQPQHF. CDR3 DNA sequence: TGTGCTAGTGGTTTGGTCTCCCTACTGGACAGGGCAGGTCAGCCCCAGCATTTT.

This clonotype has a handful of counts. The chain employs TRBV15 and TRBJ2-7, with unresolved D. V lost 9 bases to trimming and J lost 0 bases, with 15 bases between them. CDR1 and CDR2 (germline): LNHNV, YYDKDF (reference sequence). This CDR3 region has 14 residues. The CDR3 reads CATNAILTSYEQYF. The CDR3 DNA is TGTGCCACTAACGCAATCCTGACCTCCTACGAGCAGTACTTC.

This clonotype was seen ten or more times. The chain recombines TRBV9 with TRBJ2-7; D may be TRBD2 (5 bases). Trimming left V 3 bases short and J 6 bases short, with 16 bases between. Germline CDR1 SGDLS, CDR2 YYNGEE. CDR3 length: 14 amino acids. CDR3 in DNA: TGTGCCAGCAGCGGCGGAATAGTAAGCGGCGAGCAGTACTTC. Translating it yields CASSGGIVSGEQYF.

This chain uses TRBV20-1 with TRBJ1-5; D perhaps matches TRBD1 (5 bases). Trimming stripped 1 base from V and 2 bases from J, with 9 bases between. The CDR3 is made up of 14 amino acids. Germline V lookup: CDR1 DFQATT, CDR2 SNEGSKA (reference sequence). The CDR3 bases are TGCAGTGCTAGAGTGCAGGGTGGCAATCAGCCCCAGCATTTT. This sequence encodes CSARVQGGNQPQHF.

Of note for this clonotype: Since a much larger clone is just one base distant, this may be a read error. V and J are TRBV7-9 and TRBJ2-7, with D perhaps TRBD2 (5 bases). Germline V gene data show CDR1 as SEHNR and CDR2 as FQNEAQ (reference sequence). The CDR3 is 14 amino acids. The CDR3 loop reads CASSLGPDDYEQDF. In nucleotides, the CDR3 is TGTGCCAGCAGCTTAGGTCCTGATGACTACGAGCAGGACTTC.

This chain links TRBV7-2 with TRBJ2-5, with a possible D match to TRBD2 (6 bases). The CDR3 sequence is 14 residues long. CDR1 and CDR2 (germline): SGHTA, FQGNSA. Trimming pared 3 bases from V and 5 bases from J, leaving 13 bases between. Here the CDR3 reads CASSFETRFETQYF. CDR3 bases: TGTGCCAGCAGCTTCGAGACTAGGTTCGAGACCCAGTACTTC.

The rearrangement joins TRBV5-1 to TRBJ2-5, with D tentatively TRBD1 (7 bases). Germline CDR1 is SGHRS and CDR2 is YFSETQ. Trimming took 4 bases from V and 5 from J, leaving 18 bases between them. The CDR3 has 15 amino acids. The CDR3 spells CASSGGGRVGETQYF. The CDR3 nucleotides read TGCGCCAGCAGCGGAGGGGGCAGGGTAGGGGAGACCCAGTACTTC.

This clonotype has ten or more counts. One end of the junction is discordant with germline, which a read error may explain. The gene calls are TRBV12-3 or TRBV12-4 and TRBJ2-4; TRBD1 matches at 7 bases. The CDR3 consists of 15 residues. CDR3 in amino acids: CACSPDRQAKNIQYF. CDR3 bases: TGTGCCTGCAGTCCGGACAGGCAGGCCAAAAACATTCAGTACTTC.

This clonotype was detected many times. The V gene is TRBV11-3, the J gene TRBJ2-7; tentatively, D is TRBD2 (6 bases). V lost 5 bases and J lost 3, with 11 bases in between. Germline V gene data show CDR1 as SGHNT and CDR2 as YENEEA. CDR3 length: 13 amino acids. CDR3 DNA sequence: TGTGCCAGCAGCCCCCTGGGGGGCTACGAGCAGTACTTC. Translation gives CASSPLGGYEQYF.

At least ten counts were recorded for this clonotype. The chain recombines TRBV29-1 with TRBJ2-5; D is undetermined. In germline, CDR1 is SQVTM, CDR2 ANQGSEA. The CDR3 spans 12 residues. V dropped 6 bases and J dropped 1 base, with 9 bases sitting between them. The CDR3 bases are TGCAGCGTCGCATCGGCCCAAGAGACCCAGTACTTC. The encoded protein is CSVASAQETQYF. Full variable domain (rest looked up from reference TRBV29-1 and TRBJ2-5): SAVISQKPSRDICQRGTSLTIQCQVDSQVTMMFWYRQQPGQSLTLIATANQGSEATYESGFVIDKFPISRPNLTFSTLTVSNMSPEDSSIYLCSVASAQETQYFGPGTRLLVL.

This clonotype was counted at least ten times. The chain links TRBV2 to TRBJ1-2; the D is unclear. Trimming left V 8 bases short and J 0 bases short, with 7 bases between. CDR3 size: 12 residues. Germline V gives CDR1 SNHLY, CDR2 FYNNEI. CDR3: CASRATNYGYTF. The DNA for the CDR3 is TGTGCCAGCCGAGCTACTAACTATGGCTACACCTTC. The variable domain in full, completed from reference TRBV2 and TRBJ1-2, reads EPEVTQTPSHQVTQMGQEVILRCVPISNHLYFYWYRQILGQKVEFLVSFYNNEISEKSEIFDDQFSVERPDGSNFTLKIRSTKLEDSAMYFCASRATNYGYTFGSGTRLTVV.

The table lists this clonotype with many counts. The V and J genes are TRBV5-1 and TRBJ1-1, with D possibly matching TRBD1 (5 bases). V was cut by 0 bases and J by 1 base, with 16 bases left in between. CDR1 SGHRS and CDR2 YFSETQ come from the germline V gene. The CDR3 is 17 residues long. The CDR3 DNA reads TGCGCCAGCAGCTTGGGGGGCCTGGATCCGTCGAACACTGAAGCTTTCTTT. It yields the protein CASSLGGLDPSNTEAFF. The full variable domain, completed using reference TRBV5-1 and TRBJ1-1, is KAGVTQTPRYLIKTRGQQVTLSCSPISGHRSVSWYQQTPGQGLQFLFEYFSETQRNKGNFPGRFSGRQFSNSRSEMNVSTLELGDSALYLCASSLGGLDPSNTEAFFGQGTRLTVV.